This TCR beta chain was profiled in a study of T cell responses to AZD1222 COVID-19 vaccine. Background on the study: Doses given second, at about 4 or about 12 weeks, were pooled. General study points: Only five or six AZD1222 recipients were seropositive at baseline. In a largely white British group with more females than males, clonal diversity was possibly underestimated. Targeting of unmutated variant regions was reportedly seen in nearly half of spike-specific TCRs.

This CDR3 has 18 amino acids. With 4 bases removed from V and 4 bases from J, the gap between germline ends came to 23 bases. The germline V gene encodes CDR1 SGHTA and CDR2 FQGTGA. Points on this clone: The antigen is unknown.

Assay: immunoSEQ multiplex PCR; the TCRdb copy retains only in-frame clones and omits some. The table includes about 120,000 clones, roughly nine tenths detected once. The specimen comprised peripheral blood, sampled on day 0 of AZD1222 vaccination. The TCR comes from an adult in good health. The chain uses TRBV7-3 and TRBJ2-1; no clear D gene. The DNA for the CDR3 is TGTGCCAGCAGCTCTACTCCTCCGGGCCACATCCCGTACAATGAGCAGTTCTTC. It codes for CASSSTPPGHIPYNEQFF.